The rows below give T cell receptor beta chains drawn from one sample of a study of T cell repertoires and HLA-DP antigens. This table comes from immunoSEQ multiplex PCR, and its TCRdb copy is limited to in-frame clones, with some not included. The sample lists some 120,000 clones, 80% to 95% occurring once. Antigens of these TCRs are unknown. The sample consisted of CD4+ T cells from PBMCs. These receptors came from a woman aged 18-29 years in good health and CMV-seronegative. The CDR3 runs from the conserved cysteine through the conserved F or W. Fields, in order: V gene, J gene, D gene, clone size, CDR3 DNA, CDR3 protein. D genes are given only for firm matches. Only part of the rows carry a size: once, few, many, or a class if the clone is expanded.

v_call: TRBV5-1; j_call: TRBJ1-4; d_call: .; clone_size: .; cdr3_nt: TGCGCCAGCAGCTTGTTGGCGGCGGGGACGTCTGAAAAACTGTTTTTT; cdr3_aa: CASSLLAAGTSEKLFF
v_call: TRBV19; j_call: TRBJ1-4; d_call: TRBD1; clone_size: .; cdr3_nt: TGTGCCAGTAGTATGACAGGGCTGGAAAAACTGTTTTTT; cdr3_aa: CASSMTGLEKLFF
v_call: TRBV27; j_call: TRBJ2-3; d_call: TRBD1; clone_size: .; cdr3_nt: TGTGCCAGCAGAACCATCTTGACCGGGACAGGGACCACAGATACGCAGTATTTT; cdr3_aa: CASRTILTGTGTTDTQYF
v_call: TRBV5-5; j_call: TRBJ1-1; d_call: .; clone_size: .; cdr3_nt: TGTGCCAGCAGCTTGGACAGGAACACTGAAGCTTTCTTT; cdr3_aa: CASSLDRNTEAFF
v_call: TRBV5-4; j_call: TRBJ2-1; d_call: .; clone_size: .; cdr3_nt: TGTGCCAGCAAGGCGGACAAAGGCTACAATGAGCAGTTCTTC; cdr3_aa: CASKADKGYNEQFF
v_call: TRBV4-2; j_call: TRBJ1-1; d_call: TRBD1; clone_size: .; cdr3_nt: TGTGCCAGCACCCGGCAGGGGGTGGGTAAGAACACTGAAGCTTTCTTT; cdr3_aa: CASTRQGVGKNTEAFF
v_call: TRBV29-1; j_call: TRBJ1-1; d_call: .; clone_size: .; cdr3_nt: TGCAGCGTTGACGGGTCCGTGACTGGTGGGAACACTGAAGCTTTCTTT; cdr3_aa: CSVDGSVTGGNTEAFF
v_call: TRBV5-6; j_call: TRBJ1-3; d_call: .; clone_size: .; cdr3_nt: TGTGCCAGCAGCCTCGGAGGGGTTTCAGGAAACACCATATATTTT; cdr3_aa: CASSLGGVSGNTIYF
v_call: TRBV18; j_call: TRBJ1-5; d_call: TRBD1; clone_size: .; cdr3_nt: TGTGCCAGCTCCCCTGGACAGGGGCTATATAGCAATCAGCCCCAGCATTTT; cdr3_aa: CASSPGQGLYSNQPQHF
v_call: TRBV9; j_call: TRBJ1-1; d_call: TRBD1; clone_size: .; cdr3_nt: TGTGCCAGCAGCGTAGACGCGGGACAGGGGGCGACTGAAGCTTTCTTT; cdr3_aa: CASSVDAGQGATEAFF
v_call: TRBV6-6; j_call: TRBJ2-1; d_call: TRBD2; clone_size: .; cdr3_nt: TGTGCCAGCATGGCTAGCGGTTACAATGAGCAGTTCTTC; cdr3_aa: CASMASGYNEQFF
v_call: TRBV9; j_call: TRBJ2-2; d_call: .; clone_size: .; cdr3_nt: TGTGCCAGCAGCGATCATAACACCGGGGAGCTGTTTTTT; cdr3_aa: CASSDHNTGELFF
v_call: TRBV7-3; j_call: TRBJ1-2; d_call: .; clone_size: .; cdr3_nt: TGTGCCAGCAGCTTTTCTCCGGGACGTGGCTACACCTTC; cdr3_aa: CASSFSPGRGYTF
v_call: TRBV7-9; j_call: TRBJ2-1; d_call: .; clone_size: .; cdr3_nt: TGTGCCAGCAGCTTTCTGACGAGGTCCTACAATGAGCAGTTCTTC; cdr3_aa: CASSFLTRSYNEQFF
v_call: TRBV7-8; j_call: TRBJ1-5; d_call: .; clone_size: .; cdr3_nt: TGTGCCAGCAGCCCGGACACGGGCAAGGGTCAGCCCCAGCATTTT; cdr3_aa: CASSPDTGKGQPQHF
v_call: TRBV5-6; j_call: TRBJ1-5; d_call: TRBD1; clone_size: .; cdr3_nt: TGTGCCAGCACCTCGGACAGGGGGCATAGCAATCAGCCCCAGCATTTT; cdr3_aa: CASTSDRGHSNQPQHF
v_call: TRBV7-9; j_call: TRBJ1-4; d_call: .; clone_size: .; cdr3_nt: TGTGCCAGCAGCTTAGGGGCTGCTAATGAAAAACTGTTTTTT; cdr3_aa: CASSLGAANEKLFF
v_call: TRBV6-5; j_call: TRBJ2-7; d_call: .; clone_size: .; cdr3_nt: TGTGCCAGCAGTTACGCAACCGGGACACTCTACGAGCAGTACTTC; cdr3_aa: CASSYATGTLYEQYF
v_call: TRBV18; j_call: TRBJ1-5; d_call: TRBD1; clone_size: .; cdr3_nt: TGTGCCAGCTCATCAAGACAGGGGAATCAGCCCCAGCATTTT; cdr3_aa: CASSSRQGNQPQHF
v_call: TRBV7-8; j_call: TRBJ1-2; d_call: .; clone_size: .; cdr3_nt: TGTGCCAGCACCCTCCGGGAGACAAGACTCACTAACTATGGCTACACCTTC; cdr3_aa: CASTLRETRLTNYGYTF
v_call: TRBV2; j_call: TRBJ2-1; d_call: .; clone_size: .; cdr3_nt: TGTGCCAGCAAGGACGTTCTGGAGCAGTTCTTC; cdr3_aa: CASKDVLEQFF
v_call: TRBV27; j_call: TRBJ1-5; d_call: .; clone_size: .; cdr3_nt: TGTGCCAGCAGTTTAACACCGATTAGCAATCAGCCCCAGCATTTT; cdr3_aa: CASSLTPISNQPQHF
v_call: TRBV19; j_call: TRBJ1-5; d_call: TRBD1; clone_size: .; cdr3_nt: TGTGCCAGTAGTAAGCCAGGGCAGGGGGATCAGCCCCAGCATTTT; cdr3_aa: CASSKPGQGDQPQHF
v_call: TRBV6-1; j_call: TRBJ1-4; d_call: .; clone_size: .; cdr3_nt: TGTGCCAGCAGTGAAGCTGAAAAACTGTTTTTT; cdr3_aa: CASSEAEKLFF
v_call: TRBV6-1; j_call: TRBJ1-2; d_call: .; clone_size: .; cdr3_nt: TGTGCCAGCACTGTCGGACAGTTCCCCCGCTACACCTTC; cdr3_aa: CASTVGQFPRYTF
v_call: TRBV28; j_call: TRBJ1-1; d_call: TRBD1; clone_size: .; cdr3_nt: TGTGCCAGCAGTCCACCGACAGGGGGCCGGCACACTGAAGCTTTCTTT; cdr3_aa: CASSPPTGGRHTEAFF
v_call: TRBV5-4; j_call: TRBJ2-5; d_call: TRBD2; clone_size: .; cdr3_nt: TGTGCCAGCAGCCGGGCGGGGGGGACGGAGACCCAGTACTTC; cdr3_aa: CASSRAGGTETQYF
v_call: TRBV28; j_call: TRBJ1-6; d_call: .; clone_size: .; cdr3_nt: TGTGCCAGCAGCCCGGGCGACAGACCGAATTCACCCCTCCACTTT; cdr3_aa: CASSPGDRPNSPLHF
v_call: TRBV4-2; j_call: TRBJ2-5; d_call: .; clone_size: .; cdr3_nt: TGTGCCAGCAGCCAAGGGTCGTCGCAAGAGACCCAGTACTTC; cdr3_aa: CASSQGSSQETQYF
v_call: TRBV15; j_call: TRBJ2-1; d_call: .; clone_size: .; cdr3_nt: TGTGCCACCAGCAGAGACAGCGGCACCTACAATGAGCAGTTCTTC; cdr3_aa: CATSRDSGTYNEQFF
v_call: TRBV5-1; j_call: TRBJ2-2; d_call: .; clone_size: .; cdr3_nt: TGCGCCAGCAGCTTGCCGGGGGCCGCTGGGAACACCGGGGAGCTGTTTTTT; cdr3_aa: CASSLPGAAGNTGELFF
v_call: TRBV5-1; j_call: TRBJ2-2; d_call: .; clone_size: .; cdr3_nt: TGCGCCAGCAGCTCTACTCTAGGTCTAACCGGGGAGCTGTTTTTT; cdr3_aa: CASSSTLGLTGELFF
v_call: TRBV10-3; j_call: TRBJ1-6; d_call: TRBD1; clone_size: few; cdr3_nt: TGTGCCATCAGTCCGGACAGGGCCCCCTATAATTCACCCCTCCACTTT; cdr3_aa: CAISPDRAPYNSPLHF
v_call: TRBV2; j_call: TRBJ2-4; d_call: .; clone_size: .; cdr3_nt: TGTGCCAGCAGTCGGACTAACAAAAACATTCAGTACTTC; cdr3_aa: CASSRTNKNIQYF
v_call: TRBV14; j_call: TRBJ1-2; d_call: .; clone_size: .; cdr3_nt: TGTGCCAGCAGCCAAGGCTTCCCCATCACCTATGGCTACACCTTC; cdr3_aa: CASSQGFPITYGYTF
v_call: TRBV6-5; j_call: TRBJ2-7; d_call: .; clone_size: .; cdr3_nt: TGTGCCAGCGGAGGACCTAGCTACTACGAGCAGTACTTC; cdr3_aa: CASGGPSYYEQYF
v_call: TRBV29-1; j_call: TRBJ2-3; d_call: TRBD2; clone_size: once; cdr3_nt: TGCAGCATTCAAGGGGACTACGTAGAGGGCACAGATACGCAGTATTTT; cdr3_aa: CSIQGDYVEGTDTQYF
v_call: TRBV7-9; j_call: TRBJ2-2; d_call: .; clone_size: few; cdr3_nt: TGTGCCAGCAGCTCCCCAGAGCGGAACACCGGGGAGCTGTTTTTT; cdr3_aa: CASSSPERNTGELFF
v_call: TRBV29-1; j_call: TRBJ2-7; d_call: TRBD2; clone_size: .; cdr3_nt: TGCAGCGTTCCGGGACTAGTCTTCTCCGAGCAGTACTTC; cdr3_aa: CSVPGLVFSEQYF
v_call: TRBV29-1; j_call: TRBJ1-1; d_call: TRBD1; clone_size: once; cdr3_nt: TGCAGCGTTGTCCGACAGGGGATGAACACTGAAGCTTTCTTT; cdr3_aa: CSVVRQGMNTEAFF
v_call: TRBV19; j_call: TRBJ1-3; d_call: .; clone_size: once; cdr3_nt: TGTGCCAGTGCTACAGGGTTTATAGGAAACACCATATATTTT; cdr3_aa: CASATGFIGNTIYF
v_call: TRBV9; j_call: TRBJ2-1; d_call: TRBD2; clone_size: .; cdr3_nt: TGTGCCAGCGGCGTAGAAGGGCTAGCGGTGACCTCCTACAATGAGCAGTTCTTC; cdr3_aa: CASGVEGLAVTSYNEQFF
v_call: TRBV7-2; j_call: TRBJ2-1; d_call: TRBD2; clone_size: .; cdr3_nt: TGTGCCAGCAGCTTAAAACTAGCGGGAGTGACCGATGAGCAGTTCTTC; cdr3_aa: CASSLKLAGVTDEQFF
v_call: TRBV6-1; j_call: TRBJ2-5; d_call: TRBD2; clone_size: .; cdr3_nt: TGTGCCAGCAGTGAACCCCCGGGAGGGCCAATTGAGACCCAGTACTTC; cdr3_aa: CASSEPPGGPIETQYF
v_call: TRBV19; j_call: TRBJ2-4; d_call: .; clone_size: .; cdr3_nt: TGTGCCAGTACAGATGGGGGGCTGGCCAAAAACATTCAGTACTTC; cdr3_aa: CASTDGGLAKNIQYF
v_call: TRBV6-5; j_call: TRBJ1-1; d_call: .; clone_size: .; cdr3_nt: TGTGCCAGCAGTTACGGAGGTTCCCGTGAAGCTTTCTTT; cdr3_aa: CASSYGGSREAFF
v_call: TRBV28; j_call: TRBJ1-1; d_call: .; clone_size: .; cdr3_nt: TGTGCCAGCATCCTTATAGGACAAATTTCTGAAGCTTTCTTT; cdr3_aa: CASILIGQISEAFF
v_call: TRBV5-1; j_call: TRBJ1-5; d_call: TRBD1; clone_size: .; cdr3_nt: TGCGCCAGCAGCTTGGGGGCCGGGACAGGGAGTCGCAATCAGCCCCAGCATTTT; cdr3_aa: CASSLGAGTGSRNQPQHF
v_call: TRBV14; j_call: TRBJ2-7; d_call: .; clone_size: once; cdr3_nt: TGTGCCAGCAGCCAAGTGACGGGCAGCTCCTACGAGCAGTACTTC; cdr3_aa: CASSQVTGSSYEQYF
v_call: TRBV28; j_call: TRBJ2-7; d_call: TRBD2; clone_size: .; cdr3_nt: TGTGCCAGCAGTCGAGCTGCTAGCGGGAGCCTCGAGCAGTACTTC; cdr3_aa: CASSRAASGSLEQYF
v_call: TRBV4-2; j_call: TRBJ1-2; d_call: TRBD1; clone_size: .; cdr3_nt: TGTGCCAGCAGCCAGGAAACCACAGGGGCAATAAACTATGGCTACACCTTC; cdr3_aa: CASSQETTGAINYGYTF